The present entry profiles one TCR beta chain with its context. Clones were sequenced by immunoSEQ multiplex PCR, and TCRdb holds only the in-frame ones, with some missing. The sample has tens of thousands of clones, roughly nine tenths seen once; the top ten hold approximately 3%. The data belong to a study of T cell changes during pregnancy in multiple sclerosis. CDR1 is MRHNA and CDR2 is SNTAGT in the germline V gene. The length of the CDR3 is 16 residues. V dropped 5 bases and J dropped 0 bases, with 16 bases sitting between them. Specimen: CD8+ T cells from peripheral blood mononuclear cells, collected before pregnancy. The chain joins TRBV6-4 to TRBJ1-2; D perhaps matches TRBD1 (6 bases). This TCR derives from a female donor with multiple sclerosis, enrolled in a pregnancy study. The CDR3 loop reads CASSSGHPLANYGYTF. As DNA, the CDR3 is TGTGCCAGCAGTTCGGGACACCCGTTAGCTAACTATGGCTACACCTTC.